One and the same sample provided the 28 T cell receptor beta chains below, sequenced in a study of T cells in Graves' hyperthyroidism and ophthalmopathy. Amplification of TCR beta CDR3 regions used RNA as the template. RT-PCR in the first round (using the HTBI primer set) targeted the TCR CDR3. TCRdb reanalysed the multiplex PCR reads using MiXCR and keeps one entry per CDR3 protein. Of over 250,000 distinct CDR3 sequences listed, 22% are singletons. Sequenced material: blood. The receptors derive from a man aged 25 to 45 with Graves' ophthalmopathy.

This clonotype was counted a few times. The chain recombines TRBV20-1 with TRBJ1-4, with no clear D. Trimming took 1 base from V and 1 from J, leaving 7 bases between them. Looked up from germline, CDR1 is DFQATT and CDR2 is SNEGSKA (reference sequence). The CDR3 is 14 amino acids. CDR3 DNA sequence: TGCAGTGCTAGAGGCAGGAAAACTAATGAAAAACTGTTTTTT. This gives the protein CSARGRKTNEKLFF.

About this clonotype itself: Compared with germline, one end of the junction differs, possibly owing to a read error. The rearrangement links TRBV11-1 to TRBJ2-1; D might be TRBD2 (6 bases). The CDR3 sequence is 15 residues long. Germline-derived CDR1 and CDR2 are SGHAT and FQDESV (reference sequence). Here the CDR3 DNA reads TGTGCCAGCGGCTTCGCCGGGACTTCCATCAATGAGCAGTTCTTC. Its protein product is CASGFAGTSINEQFF.

A few counts support this clonotype. The genes are TRBV20-1 and TRBJ2-2, with 10 bases aligning to TRBD2. There are 16 residues in the CDR3. The germline CDR1 and CDR2 sequences are DFQATT and SNEGSKA (reference sequence). V dropped 5 bases and J dropped 0; count of bases not matched to a gene: 6. CDR3 region: CSARTSGRSNTGELFF. Written as DNA, the CDR3 is TGCAGTGCTCGGACTAGCGGACGTTCGAACACCGGGGAGCTGTTTTTT.

There are many counts of this clonotype. This chain connects TRBV7-2 to TRBJ1-2; 10 nucleotides line up with TRBD1. Germline V CDR1 and CDR2: SGHTA, FQGNSA. Trimming took 3 bases from V and 6 from J; bases not matched to a gene: 7. This CDR3 has 15 residues. CDR3 residues: CASSLRTGGVDGYTF. The CDR3 region has the DNA TGTGCCAGCAGCTTGAGGACAGGGGGAGTGGATGGCTACACCTTC. Combining the CDR3 with reference TRBV7-2 and TRBJ1-2 gives the whole variable domain GAGVSQSPSNKVTEKGKDVELRCDPISGHTALYWYRQSLGQGLEFLIYFQGNSAPDKSGLPSDRFSAERTGGSVSTLTIQRTQQEDSAVYLCASSLRTGGVDGYTFGSGTRLTVV.

V is TRBV11-2 and J is TRBJ1-3; weak D call: TRBD1 (6 bases). Per germline, CDR1 SGHAT and CDR2 FQNNGV. Trimming cost V 6 bases and J 0 bases, with 12 bases left between them. This CDR3 is 15 amino acids long. The DNA for the CDR3 is TGTGCCAGCAGTACGGACAGCCTCTCTGGAAACACCATATATTTT. As protein: CASSTDSLSGNTIYF.

This chain connects TRBV7-9 to TRBJ2-5; 10 bases match TRBD2. CDR3 length: 16 amino acids. The trim removed 5 bases at V and 1 base at J, leaving 7 bases unmatched. CDR1 and CDR2 (germline): SEHNR, FQNEAQ (reference sequence). The CDR3 region has the DNA TGTGCCAGCAGCACCAGGACTAGCGGTCTCCAAGAGACCCAGTACTTC. It yields the protein CASSTRTSGLQETQYF.

The J gene is TRBJ2-3, the V gene TRBV5-1; 9 nucleotides match TRBD2. Germline-derived CDR1 and CDR2 are SGHRS and YFSETQ. V was pared by 0 bases and J by 2 bases, with 4 bases of the junction left unmatched. This CDR3 contains 16 residues. DNA for the CDR3: TGCGCCAGCAGCTTGGCGCTAGCGGGGTTCACAGATACGCAGTATTTT. Encoded protein: CASSLALAGFTDTQYF.

This chain joins TRBV28 and TRBJ1-6; 7 bases agree with TRBD1. The CDR3 is 16 amino acids. Looked up from germline, CDR1 is MDHEN and CDR2 is SYDVKM. Losses at the gene ends were 6 bases for V and 6 bases for J; bases not matched to a gene: 11. The CDR3 spells CASSPNRGYGNSPLHF. CDR3 coding DNA: TGTGCCAGCAGCCCGAACAGGGGCTATGGTAATTCACCCCTCCACTTT.

This rearrangement joins TRBV29-1 to TRBJ2-3, with 10 positions matching TRBD2. The CDR3 length is 17 residues. V was pared by 0 bases and J by 6 bases, with 12 bases of the junction left unmatched. Per the germline V gene, CDR1 is SQVTM and CDR2 is ANQGSEA. The CDR3: CSVEDPKLAGVGDTQYF. In DNA, the CDR3 is TGCAGCGTTGAAGACCCTAAGCTAGCGGGAGTTGGGGATACGCAGTATTTT.

This clonotype has a handful of counts. V gene TRBV7-8 combines with J gene TRBJ2-7; weak D call: TRBD1 (6 bases). Germline values: CDR1 SGHVS, CDR2 FQNEAQ. The CDR3 runs 16 residues. V was clipped by 4 bases and J by 5 bases, with 21 bases between them. CDR3 sequence reads: CASSSQTLNRAHEQYF. In DNA form, the CDR3 reads TGTGCCAGCAGCTCCCAGACTCTGAACAGGGCCCACGAGCAGTACTTC.

This clonotype was detected a few times. The chain joins TRBV27 to TRBJ2-7; D is undetermined. V lost 6 bases, J lost 3 bases, and 12 bases lay in between. Per germline, CDR1 MNHEY and CDR2 SMNVEV (reference sequence). The CDR3 covers 13 residues. The CDR3, as DNA: TGTGCCAGCAGGCCACCCCTTAGCTACGAGCAGTACTTC. The encoded protein is CASRPPLSYEQYF.

This clonotype was seen repeatedly, ten times or more. V and J are TRBV3-1 and TRBJ2-3; 9 bases align to TRBD1. The CDR3 sequence is 15 residues long. V shed 6 bases, J shed 2 bases, and the junction held 6 bases outside the gene matches. The V gene's germline CDR1 is LGHDT and CDR2 YNNKEL (reference sequence). CDR3 sequence: CASRSGQGNTDTQYF. The CDR3, as DNA: TGTGCCAGCAGATCGGGACAGGGTAACACAGATACGCAGTATTTT.

The rearrangement joins TRBV29-1 to TRBJ2-3; D unresolved. Trimming took off 3 bases at V and 4 bases at J, with 11 bases between the two ends. This CDR3 comprises 13 residues. CDR1 and CDR2 from the germline V gene are SQVTM and ANQGSEA. CDR3 nucleotides: TGCAGCGTTGATACGTCTGCGTCAGATACGCAGTATTTT. Its translation is CSVDTSASDTQYF.

This clonotype came up many times. The CDR3 loop is CASSITSGGWDEQFF. The CDR3, as DNA: TGTGCCAGTAGTATAACTAGCGGAGGTTGGGATGAGCAGTTCTTC. This chain links TRBV19 with TRBJ2-1; 8 positions match TRBD2. The CDR3 is 15 residues long. Germline CDR1 reads LNHDA; CDR2 reads SQIVND (reference sequence). Trimming cost V 2 bases and J 8 bases; bases outside gene matches: 8.

The chain's CDR3 is CAWTVQGLGDTQYF. The CDR3 region has the DNA TGTGCCTGGACCGTTCAGGGGCTTGGAGATACGCAGTATTTT. The chain is built from TRBV30 and TRBJ2-3, with D perhaps TRBD1 (6 bases). V lost 4 bases to trimming and J lost 5 bases, with 16 bases between them. The CDR3 loop spans 14 amino acids. The V gene's germline CDR1 is GTSNPN and CDR2 SVGIG (reference sequence).

Turning to this clonotype: At one end the junction does not follow the germline gene, possibly because of a read error. The V and J genes are TRBV18 and TRBJ2-1; no reliable D call. Germline V CDR1 and CDR2: KGHSH, LQKENI. This CDR3 has 15 residues. The CDR3 sequence: CASSPLLNSYNVQFF. For the CDR3, the DNA is TGTGCCAGCTCACCACTTCTTAACAGCTACAATGTGCAGTTCTTC.

The chain couples TRBV20-1 to TRBJ2-5, with 8 bases that match TRBD2. After removal of 2 bases from V and 4 bases from J, the junction contained 6 bases not matched to a gene. In germline, CDR1 is DFQATT, CDR2 SNEGSKA (reference sequence). CDR3 length: 14 amino acids. CDR3 coding DNA: TGCAGTGCTAGATCGGGGGGGGATGGAGAGACCCAGTACTTC. It encodes CSARSGGDGETQYF.

CDR3 nucleotide sequence: TGTGCCAGCAGCTTAGCAACAGCCTACGAGCAGTACTTC. It encodes CASSLATAYEQYF. V usage is TRBV7-6 and J usage is TRBJ2-7; no clear D. V shed 0 bases and J shed 2 bases, with 5 bases lying between them. The CDR3 covers 13 residues. Germline values: CDR1 SGHVS, CDR2 FNYEAQ.

There are a few counts of this clonotype. A much larger clone differs from this one at a single base, so this may be a read error. The gene calls are TRBV11-3 and TRBJ2-1, with D maybe TRBD2 (6 bases). This CDR3 is 13 amino acids long. CDR1 and CDR2 from the germline V gene are SGHNT and YENEEA. The CDR3 nucleotides read TGTGCCAGCACCACGGGAGAAGTCAATGAGCAGTCCTTC. Its translation is CASTTGEVNEQSF.

This clonotype was counted between two and nine times. This chain links TRBV6-5 with TRBJ2-1; D unresolved. The CDR3 extends over 14 amino acids. The V and J ends lost 0 bases and 0 bases respectively, with 3 bases between them. Germline V gene data show CDR1 as MNHEY and CDR2 as SVGAGI. CDR3: CASSYSTSYNEQFF. The DNA for the CDR3 is TGTGCCAGCAGTTACTCTACCTCCTACAATGAGCAGTTCTTC.

Written as DNA, the CDR3 is TGTGCCAGCAGTTTAGCGGGGGCCAGCACAGATACGCAGTATTTT. It encodes CASSLAGASTDTQYF. The rearrangement links TRBV27 to TRBJ2-3; possibly TRBD2 for D (7 bases). This CDR3 contains 15 residues. Germline loops: CDR1 MNHEY, CDR2 SMNVEV (reference sequence). Trimming removed 2 bases from V and 0 bases from J, with 9 bases in between.

This clonotype was seen many times. The chain couples TRBV7-3 to TRBJ1-2; weak D call: TRBD1 (5 bases). Trimming shortened V by 8 bases and J by 11 bases, and 15 bases separated the two germline ends. This CDR3 is 11 amino acids long. The germline V gene encodes CDR1 SGHTA and CDR2 FQGTGA. This CDR3 reads CASGDRAPYTF. The CDR3 coding sequence is TGTGCCAGCGGAGACAGAGCACCTTACACCTTC.

The chain is built from TRBV20-1 and TRBJ2-7, with 7 bases aligning to TRBD1. CDR3 length: 14 amino acids. Germline assignment: CDR1 DFQATT and CDR2 SNEGSKA (reference sequence). V dropped 3 bases and J dropped 4; count of bases not matched to a gene: 9. For the CDR3, the DNA is TGCAGTGCTAGGGACCCCGGGACAGCGTACGAGCAGTACTTC. Translation gives CSARDPGTAYEQYF.

The rearrangement joins TRBV3-1 to TRBJ2-7; a possible D gene is TRBD2 (6 bases). V was trimmed by 4 bases and J by 2 bases, leaving 24 bases between them. The CDR3 is made up of 18 amino acids. Germline loops: CDR1 LGHDT, CDR2 YNNKEL (reference sequence). The CDR3 here is CASSPHTSTGDKAYEQYF. As DNA, the CDR3 is TGTGCCAGCAGCCCCCATACCAGCACGGGAGATAAAGCCTACGAGCAGTACTTC.

Concerning this clonotype: One end of the junction does not line up with germline, which may come from a read error. This chain uses TRBV28 with TRBJ2-1; 12 bases are shared with TRBD1. The germline V gene has CDR1 MDHEN and CDR2 SYDVKM. This CDR3 comprises 16 residues. For the CDR3, the DNA is TGTGCCACCAGTCGGGACAGGGGGCAATCTTACAATGAGCAGTTCTTC. It yields the protein CATSRDRGQSYNEQFF. Using reference TRBV28 and TRBJ2-1 for the parts outside the CDR3, the full variable domain is DVKVTQSSRYLVKRTGEKVFLECVQDMDHENMFWYRQDPGLGLRLIYFSYDVKMKEKGDIPEGYSVSREKKERFSLILESASTNQTSMYLCATSRDRGQSYNEQFFGPGTRLTVL.

This clonotype was seen many times. The chain carries TRBV20-1 and TRBJ1-2; D gene unclear. Germline V gene data show CDR1 as DFQATT and CDR2 as SNEGSKA (reference sequence). The CDR3 contains 11 residues. V shed 7 bases and J shed 7 bases, with 13 bases lying between them. The CDR3 coding sequence is TGCAGTGGGGGAGCAGTCGGTGGCTACACCTTC. It translates to CSGGAVGGYTF.

CDR3 region: CASSVATGGVYGYTF. The CDR3 DNA is TGTGCCAGCAGCGTAGCGACAGGGGGCGTCTATGGCTACACCTTC. The chain carries TRBV9 and TRBJ1-2; TRBD1 matches at 10 bases. CDR1 SGDLS and CDR2 YYNGEE come from the germline V gene. The CDR3 consists of 15 residues. The junction had 3 bases not matched to a gene; V was cut back by 0 bases and J by 4 bases.

The chain joins TRBV3-1 to TRBJ2-7, with 8 bases lining up with TRBD1. CDR3 length equals 13 residues. V lost 3 bases to trimming and J lost 7 bases; unmatched junction nucleotides: 5. Germline values: CDR1 LGHDT, CDR2 YNNKEL (reference sequence). The CDR3 DNA is TGTGCCAGCAGCCATGGACAGGGCTGGGAGCAGTACTTC. Its protein product is CASSHGQGWEQYF.